The clone carrying this TCR beta chain was picked up a small number of times. The antigen is unknown. V lost 8 bases and J lost 4; bases outside the gene matches: 5. Germline V lookup: CDR1 LNHDA, CDR2 SQIVND (reference sequence). This CDR3 is built from 13 residues. Investigators profiled TCR beta VDJ and CDR3 from genomic DNA template. Each CDR3 protein is one row after TCRdb ran MiXCR on the reads. The sample records roughly 170,000 distinct CDR3 sequences, less than 50% being singletons. This entry is derived from a study of CD8+CD57+ T cells in acquired aplastic anemia. As for the study in general: An average of about 3.4 ug of DNA was obtained from sorted CD4+ and CD8+ cells. The study's findings and limits: The study found no significant CD8+ Simpson's diversity difference between patients and controls. Patients and controls had in common approximately 29 CD8+ CDR3 sequences.

Previously, flow cytometry had revealed CD8+CD57+ cell expansion in the patients chosen for sequencing. The V call is TRBV19, the J call TRBJ2-5, with TRBD2 matching over 9 bases. The source is a human donor with aplastic anemia. Sequenced input: sorted CD4+, CD8+, or CD8+CD57+ T cells (not recorded which) from PBMCs. In DNA form, the CDR3 reads TGTGCCAGTCAAGGACTAGCGATAGAGACCCAGTACTTC. It translates to CASQGLAIETQYF.